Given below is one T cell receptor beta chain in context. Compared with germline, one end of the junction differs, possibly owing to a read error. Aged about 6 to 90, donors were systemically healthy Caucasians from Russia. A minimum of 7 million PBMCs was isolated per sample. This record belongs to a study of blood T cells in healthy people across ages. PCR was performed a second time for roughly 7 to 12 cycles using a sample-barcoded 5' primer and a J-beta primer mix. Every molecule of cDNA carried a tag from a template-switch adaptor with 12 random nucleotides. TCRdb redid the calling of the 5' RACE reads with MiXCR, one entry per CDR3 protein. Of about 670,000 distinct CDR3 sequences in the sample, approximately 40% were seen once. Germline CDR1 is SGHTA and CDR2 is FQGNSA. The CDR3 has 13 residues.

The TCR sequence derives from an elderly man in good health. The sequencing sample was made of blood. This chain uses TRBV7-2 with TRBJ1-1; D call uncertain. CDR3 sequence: CACSPTPNTEAFF. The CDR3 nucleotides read TGTGCCTGCAGCCCAACCCCGAACACTGAAGCTTTCTTT.